Sequencing of this T cell receptor (beta chain) was carried out in a study of beta chain features in type 1 diabetes. This clone was counted only a few times. Its antigen is undetermined. Based on CD45RO/CCR7/CD25/CD127/CD95/CD27, CD4+ regulatory, stem cell-like memory, naive and central memory cells were sorted. Sequenced material consisted of expressed TCRB transcripts (all of the isolated RNA was reverse transcribed). Sequencing used immunoSEQ multiplex PCR; TCRdb keeps in-frame clones, though not all of them. Among over 15,000 clones listed, about 50% were seen once. CDR1 GTSNPN and CDR2 SVGIG come from the germline V gene (reference sequence). V dropped 2 bases and J dropped 5 bases, with 21 bases sitting between them. The CDR3 sequence is 16 residues long. Broader study findings: The similarity of naive, central memory and Treg TCRB repertoires appeared greater among patients than among healthy donors.

This clonotype originated in a man aged 18 to 29 in good health. The chain carries TRBV30 and TRBJ1-1; D unresolved. Sequencing was done on a sample of stem cell memory CD4+ T cells from blood. Written as DNA, the CDR3 is TGTGCCTGGAGTAATCCGGGCCGTCGGGGATGGACTGAAGCTTTCTTT. Amino acid sequence: CAWSNPGRRGWTEAFF.